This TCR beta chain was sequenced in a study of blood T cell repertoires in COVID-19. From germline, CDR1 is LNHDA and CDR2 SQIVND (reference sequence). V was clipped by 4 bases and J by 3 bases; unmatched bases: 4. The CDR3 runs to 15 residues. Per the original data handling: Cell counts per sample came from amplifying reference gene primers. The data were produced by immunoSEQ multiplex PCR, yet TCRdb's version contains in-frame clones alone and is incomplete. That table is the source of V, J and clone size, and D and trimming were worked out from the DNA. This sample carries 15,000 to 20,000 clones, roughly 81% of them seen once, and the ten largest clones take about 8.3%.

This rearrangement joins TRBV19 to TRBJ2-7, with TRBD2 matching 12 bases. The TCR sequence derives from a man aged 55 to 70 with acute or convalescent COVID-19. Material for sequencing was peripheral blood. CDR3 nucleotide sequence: TGTGCCAGTAGTAAACTAGCGGGGGGTTTCTACGAGCAGTACTTC. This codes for CASSKLAGGFYEQYF.